A single sample gave rise to the 19 T cell receptor beta chains below, sequenced in a study of Graves' ophthalmopathy and Graves' hyperthyroidism. Transcripts of RNA were the source for amplifying TCR beta CDR3 regions. An initial RT-PCR round employing HTBI primers preceded a second-round multiplex PCR. TCRdb processed the multiplex PCR reads anew with MiXCR; each CDR3 protein has one entry. The sample includes 650,000 to 900,000 distinct CDR3 sequences, around 40% seen only once; the top ten take less than 55%. The source material was peripheral blood. The receptors stem from an adult man with Graves' ophthalmopathy.

This chain joins TRBV10-3 and TRBJ2-7; 9 positions agree with TRBD1. The CDR3 extends over 17 amino acids. Germline V gives CDR1 ENHRY, CDR2 SYGVKD. J was trimmed by 4 bases and V by 10 bases; bases with no gene match: 20. CDR3 DNA: TGTGCCAGCAGCGTCAAGGGACCAGGACAGGGGAGGTACGAGCAGTACTTC. Protein: CASSVKGPGQGRYEQYF.

As regards this clonotype: At one of its ends the junction is not consistent with the germline gene, which may arise from a read error. The rearrangement joins TRBV5-4 to TRBJ2-6, with TRBD1 matching over 11 bases. Germline loops: CDR1 SGHNT, CDR2 YYREEE (reference sequence). This CDR3 spans 20 amino acids. CDR3 loop: CASSLVIGQGANPGANALTF. DNA of the CDR3: TGTGCCAGCAGCTTGGTAATTGGACAGGGGGCCAACCCTGGGGCCAACGCCCTGACTTTC.

The V call is TRBV15, the J call TRBJ2-5, with 10 bases lining up with TRBD2. Germline V CDR1 and CDR2: LNHNV, YYDKDF (reference sequence). The CDR3 covers 17 residues. V shed 3 bases, J shed 5 bases, and the junction held 12 bases outside the gene matches. CDR3 in DNA: TGTGCCACCAGCAGGAGGCTAGCGGGAGACAGGGAGGAGACCCAGTACTTC. It codes for CATSRRLAGDREETQYF.

Ten or more counts support this clonotype. The gene calls are TRBV9 and TRBJ1-1, with D maybe TRBD1 (5 bases). The CDR3 is 15 amino acids. Trimming pared 4 bases from V and 4 bases from J, leaving 17 bases between. The germline gives CDR1 SGDLS, CDR2 YYNGEE. The CDR3 sequence: CASSPQGALGTEAFF. The CDR3 coding sequence is TGTGCCAGCAGCCCTCAGGGTGCATTGGGCACTGAAGCTTTCTTT.

The chain couples TRBV20-1 to TRBJ2-7; a possible D gene is TRBD2 (6 bases). In germline, CDR1 is DFQATT, CDR2 SNEGSKA (reference sequence). The CDR3 has 16 amino acids. Trimming left V 3 bases short and J 5 bases short, with 23 bases between. CDR3 in amino acids: CSARGSGGGTTHEQYF. CDR3 DNA: TGCAGTGCTAGGGGTTCGGGTGGAGGGACGACGCACGAGCAGTACTTC.

This clonotype was seen at least ten times. The chain uses TRBV29-1 and TRBJ2-7, with TRBD2 matching 7 bases. The J segment lost 5 bases and the V segment lost 5 bases, leaving 12 bases of the junction unmatched. The CDR3 has 14 residues. CDR1 and CDR2 (germline): SQVTM, ANQGSEA. The CDR3, as DNA: TGCAGCGTTCTGACTAGCTTATCGAAGGACGAGCAGTACTTC. It is translated as CSVLTSLSKDEQYF.

For the CDR3, the DNA is TGTGCCAGCAGCTTGCAGAGTTACCTAGAGACCCAGTACTTC. It encodes CASSLQSYLETQYF. V usage is TRBV7-9 and J usage is TRBJ2-5; unclear D gene. The CDR3 is 14 residues long. Germline assignment: CDR1 SEHNR and CDR2 FQNEAQ (reference sequence). Trimming stripped 3 bases from V and 4 bases from J, with 12 bases between.

This clonotype was observed once. V gene TRBV7-9 combines with J gene TRBJ2-7; D is perhaps TRBD1 or TRBD2 (5 bases each). V was trimmed by 2 bases and J by 0 bases, leaving 17 bases between them. The CDR3 loop spans 17 amino acids. Germline V gene lookup returns CDR1 SEHNR and CDR2 FQNEAQ (reference sequence). The CDR3 sequence: CASSLIAGTAYSYEQYF. CDR3 sequence (DNA): TGTGCCAGCAGCTTAATAGCCGGGACGGCCTACTCCTACGAGCAGTACTTC.

J is TRBJ2-5 and V is TRBV7-9; a possible D gene is TRBD1 (5 bases). This CDR3 spans 14 amino acids. With 2 bases removed from V and 1 base from J, the gap between germline ends came to 8 bases. Germline-derived CDR1 and CDR2 are SEHNR and FQNEAQ (reference sequence). The CDR3 bases are TGTGCCAGCAGCTTAACGACAGCCCAAGAGACCCAGTACTTC. Translating gives CASSLTTAQETQYF.

The V call is TRBV19, the J call TRBJ2-7, with D perhaps matching TRBD2 (5 bases). Trimming shortened V by 9 bases and J by 4 bases, and 19 bases separated the two germline ends. The CDR3 totals 14 residues. Germline loops: CDR1 LNHDA, CDR2 SQIVND (reference sequence). The CDR3 sequence: CASSLGRSGYEQYF. CDR3 nucleotide sequence: TGTGCCAGCAGCTTAGGAAGGAGCGGTTACGAGCAGTACTTC.

This chain connects TRBV29-1 to TRBJ2-5; 7 nucleotides agree with TRBD2. The ends lost 8 bases at V and 4 bases at J; junction bases unmatched: 7. This CDR3 spans 12 amino acids. Germline values: CDR1 SQVTM, CDR2 ANQGSEA. This CDR3 is CSLGLVLETQYF. CDR3 DNA sequence: TGCAGCCTCGGACTAGTTCTAGAGACCCAGTACTTC.

This clonotype was counted only a few times. The chain is built from TRBV7-2 and TRBJ1-1; D gene unclear. The CDR3 is 15 amino acids. Germline V CDR1 and CDR2: SGHTA, FQGNSA. V lost 1 base to trimming and J lost 0 bases, with 9 bases between them. The CDR3 nucleotides read TGTGCCAGCAGCTTAGGTAGAGGCATGAACACTGAAGCTTTCTTT. Its protein is CASSLGRGMNTEAFF.

J is TRBJ2-5 and V is TRBV7-9; 15 positions match TRBD2. In germline, CDR1 is SEHNR, CDR2 FQNEAQ (reference sequence). V was pared by 6 bases and J by 5 bases, with 7 bases of the junction left unmatched. The CDR3 is made up of 16 amino acids. CDR3 residues: CASSLGLAGGVETQYF. CDR3 DNA: TGTGCCAGCAGTCTCGGACTAGCGGGGGGGGTTGAGACCCAGTACTTC.

The CDR3 loop is CASRPFYRGGNQPQHF. The CDR3 DNA reads as TGTGCCAGCAGACCATTTTACAGGGGAGGCAATCAGCCCCAGCATTTT. The rearrangement links TRBV2 to TRBJ1-5, with 7 bases matching TRBD1. CDR3 length: 16 amino acids. Germline-derived CDR1 and CDR2 are SNHLY and FYNNEI. V trimming: 6 bases; J trimming: 2 bases; junction bases outside the gene matches: 10. Filled out from reference TRBV2 and TRBJ1-5, the complete variable domain reads EPEVTQTPSHQVTQMGQEVILRCVPISNHLYFYWYRQILGQKVEFLVSFYNNEISEKSEIFDDQFSVERPDGSNFTLKIRSTKLEDSAMYFCASRPFYRGGNQPQHFGDGTRLSIL.

This clonotype has a count of ten or more. The V call is TRBV2, the J call TRBJ1-5, with TRBD1 matching 9 bases. Trimming cost V 4 bases and J 6 bases; bases outside gene matches: 4. CDR1 is SNHLY, CDR2 FYNNEI, per germline. The CDR3 consists of 14 residues. CDR3 DNA sequence: TGTGCCAGCAGTGGTACAGGGGGCTCTCAGCCCCAGCATTTT. It yields the protein CASSGTGGSQPQHF.

The chain joins TRBV20-1 to TRBJ2-7; D assignment may be TRBD1 or TRBD2 (5 bases each). V dropped 3 bases and J dropped 3 bases, with 21 bases sitting between them. The CDR3 runs to 16 residues. Germline CDR1 is DFQATT and CDR2 is SNEGSKA (reference sequence). CDR3 loop: CSARASEGITRYEQYF. Here the CDR3 DNA reads TGCAGTGCTAGGGCCTCTGAGGGGATAACCCGCTACGAGCAGTACTTC.

The chain has TRBV19 and TRBJ1-1, with D unclear. The CDR3 extends over 14 amino acids. The germline V and J ends were trimmed by 6 bases and 0 bases, with 11 bases remaining between them. In germline, CDR1 is LNHDA, CDR2 SQIVND (reference sequence). The CDR3 loop reads CASREDLMNTEAFF. DNA for the CDR3: TGTGCCAGTAGGGAGGACCTGATGAACACTGAAGCTTTCTTT.

V usage is TRBV7-2 and J usage is TRBJ2-7, with 8 positions matching TRBD1. V gave up 5 bases and J gave up 4 bases; unmatched junction bases: 7. The CDR3 contains 14 residues. In germline, CDR1 is SGHTA, CDR2 FQGNSA. This chain's CDR3 is CASSQAQGGYEQYF. Here the CDR3 DNA reads TGTGCCAGCAGCCAAGCACAGGGGGGTTACGAGCAGTACTTC.

The chain is built from TRBV15 and TRBJ2-2; 7 positions agree with TRBD2. V was pared by 0 bases and J by 0 bases, with 7 bases of the junction left unmatched. Germline V lookup: CDR1 LNHNV, CDR2 YYDKDF (reference sequence). This CDR3 has 18 residues. CDR3 in amino acids: CATSRDLTGLSNTGELFF. CDR3 DNA: TGTGCCACCAGCAGAGATCTAACGGGACTATCGAACACCGGGGAGCTGTTTTTT.